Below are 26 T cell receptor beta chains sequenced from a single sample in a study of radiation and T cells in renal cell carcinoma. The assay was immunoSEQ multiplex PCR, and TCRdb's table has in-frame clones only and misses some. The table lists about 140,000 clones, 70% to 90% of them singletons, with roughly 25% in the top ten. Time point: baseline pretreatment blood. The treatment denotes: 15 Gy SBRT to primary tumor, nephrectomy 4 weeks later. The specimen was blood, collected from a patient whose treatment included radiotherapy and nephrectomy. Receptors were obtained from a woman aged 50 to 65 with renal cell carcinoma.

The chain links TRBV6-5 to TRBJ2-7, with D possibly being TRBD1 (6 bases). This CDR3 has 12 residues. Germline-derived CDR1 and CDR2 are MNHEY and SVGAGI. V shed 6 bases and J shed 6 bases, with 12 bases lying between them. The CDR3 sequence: CASRTTGFEQYF. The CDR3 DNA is TGTGCCAGCAGAACTACAGGGTTCGAGCAGTACTTC.

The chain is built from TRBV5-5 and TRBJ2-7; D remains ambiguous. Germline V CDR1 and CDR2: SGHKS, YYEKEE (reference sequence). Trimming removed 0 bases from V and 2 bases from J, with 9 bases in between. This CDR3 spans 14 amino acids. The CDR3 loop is CASSLGQATYEQYF. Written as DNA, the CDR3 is TGTGCCAGCAGCTTGGGGCAGGCTACCTACGAGCAGTACTTC.

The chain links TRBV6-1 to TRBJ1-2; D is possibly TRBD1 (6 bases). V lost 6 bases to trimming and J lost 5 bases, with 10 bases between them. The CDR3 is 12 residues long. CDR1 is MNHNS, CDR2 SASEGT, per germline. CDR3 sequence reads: CASRQGRYGYTF. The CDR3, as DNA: TGTGCCAGCAGGCAGGGGAGATATGGCTACACCTTC.

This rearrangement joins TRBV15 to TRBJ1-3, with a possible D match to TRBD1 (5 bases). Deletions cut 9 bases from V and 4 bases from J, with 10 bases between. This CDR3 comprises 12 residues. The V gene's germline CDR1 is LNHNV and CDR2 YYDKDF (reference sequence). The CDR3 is CATKGTGNTIYF. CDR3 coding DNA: TGTGCCACAAAGGGGACCGGAAACACCATATATTTT.

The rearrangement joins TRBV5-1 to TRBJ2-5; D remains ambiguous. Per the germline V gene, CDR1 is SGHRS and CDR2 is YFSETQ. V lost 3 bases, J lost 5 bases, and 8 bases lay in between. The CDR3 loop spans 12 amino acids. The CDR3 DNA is TGCGCCAGCAGCTCGGTGGGGGAGACCCAGTACTTC. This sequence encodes CASSSVGETQYF.

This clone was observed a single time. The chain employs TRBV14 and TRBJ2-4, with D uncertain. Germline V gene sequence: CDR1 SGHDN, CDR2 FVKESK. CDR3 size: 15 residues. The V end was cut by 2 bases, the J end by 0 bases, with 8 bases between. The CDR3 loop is CASSQSGLAKNIQYF. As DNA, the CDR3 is TGTGCCAGCAGCCAAAGTGGTTTAGCCAAAAACATTCAGTACTTC.

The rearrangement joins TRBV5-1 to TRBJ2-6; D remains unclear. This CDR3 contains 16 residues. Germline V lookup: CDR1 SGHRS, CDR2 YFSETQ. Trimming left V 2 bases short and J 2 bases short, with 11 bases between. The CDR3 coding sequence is TGCGCCAGCAGCTTTGGGTCTACTACTGGGGCCAACGTCCTGACTTTC. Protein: CASSFGSTTGANVLTF.

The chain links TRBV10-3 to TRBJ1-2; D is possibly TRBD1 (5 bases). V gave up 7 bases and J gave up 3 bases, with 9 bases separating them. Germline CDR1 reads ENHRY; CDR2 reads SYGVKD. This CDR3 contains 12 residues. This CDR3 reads CAIKGGDYGYTF. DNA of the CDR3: TGTGCCATCAAAGGAGGGGACTATGGCTACACCTTC.

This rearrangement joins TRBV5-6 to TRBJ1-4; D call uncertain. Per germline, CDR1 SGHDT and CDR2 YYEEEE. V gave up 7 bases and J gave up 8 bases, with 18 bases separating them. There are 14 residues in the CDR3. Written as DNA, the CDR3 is TGTGCCAGCTCACCTGTTCGCAGCGCCGAAAAACTGTTTTTT. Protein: CASSPVRSAEKLFF.

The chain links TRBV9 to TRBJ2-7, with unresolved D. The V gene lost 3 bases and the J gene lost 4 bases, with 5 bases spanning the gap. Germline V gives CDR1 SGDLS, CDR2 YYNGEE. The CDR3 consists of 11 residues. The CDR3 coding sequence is TGTGCCAGCAGCGAACTTTACGAGCAGTACTTC. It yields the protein CASSELYEQYF.

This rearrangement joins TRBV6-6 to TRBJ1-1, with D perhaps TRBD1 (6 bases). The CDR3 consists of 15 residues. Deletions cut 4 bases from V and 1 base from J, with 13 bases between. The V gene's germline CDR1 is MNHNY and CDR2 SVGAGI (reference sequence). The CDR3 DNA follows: TGTGCCAGCAGTTGGCAGGGGTGGAGGAACACTGAAGCTTTCTTT. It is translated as CASSWQGWRNTEAFF.

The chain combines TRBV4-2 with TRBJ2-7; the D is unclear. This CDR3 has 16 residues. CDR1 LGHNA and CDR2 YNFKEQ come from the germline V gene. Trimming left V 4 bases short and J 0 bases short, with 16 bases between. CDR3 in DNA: TGTGCCAGCAGCCCTTCCGGTGAGGAGAGCTCCTACGAGCAGTACTTC. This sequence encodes CASSPSGEESSYEQYF.

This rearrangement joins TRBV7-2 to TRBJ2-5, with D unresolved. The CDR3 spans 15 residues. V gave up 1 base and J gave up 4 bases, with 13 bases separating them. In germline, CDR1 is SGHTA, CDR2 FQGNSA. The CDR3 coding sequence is TGTGCCAGCAGCTTAGGAGGAATCTCCCGAGAGACCCAGTACTTC. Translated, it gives CASSLGGISRETQYF.

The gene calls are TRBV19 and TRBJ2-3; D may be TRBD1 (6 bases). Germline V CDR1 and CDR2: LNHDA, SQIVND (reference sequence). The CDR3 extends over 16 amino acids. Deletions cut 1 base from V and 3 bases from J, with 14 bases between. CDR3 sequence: CASSIAPGHSTDTQYF. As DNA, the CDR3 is TGTGCCAGTAGTATAGCCCCGGGACACTCAACAGATACGCAGTATTTT.

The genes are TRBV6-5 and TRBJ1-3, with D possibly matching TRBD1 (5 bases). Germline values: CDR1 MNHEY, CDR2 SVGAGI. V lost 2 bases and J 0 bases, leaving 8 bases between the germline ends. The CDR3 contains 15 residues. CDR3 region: CASSYGGYSGNTIYF. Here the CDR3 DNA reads TGTGCCAGCAGTTACGGGGGGTACTCTGGAAACACCATATATTTT.

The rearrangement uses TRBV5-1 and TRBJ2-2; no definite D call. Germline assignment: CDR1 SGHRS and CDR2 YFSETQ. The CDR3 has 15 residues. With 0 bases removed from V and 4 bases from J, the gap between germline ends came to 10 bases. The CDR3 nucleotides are TGCGCCAGCAGCTTGGAGAGACCGGGCACCGGGGAGCTGTTTTTT. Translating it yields CASSLERPGTGELFF.

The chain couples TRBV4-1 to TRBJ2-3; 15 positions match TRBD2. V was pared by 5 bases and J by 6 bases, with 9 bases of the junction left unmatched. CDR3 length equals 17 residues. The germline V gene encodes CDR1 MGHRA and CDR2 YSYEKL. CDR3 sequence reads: CASSRSGTSGGSDTQYF. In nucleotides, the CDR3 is TGCGCCAGCAGCAGGTCCGGGACTAGCGGGGGGTCGGATACGCAGTATTTT.

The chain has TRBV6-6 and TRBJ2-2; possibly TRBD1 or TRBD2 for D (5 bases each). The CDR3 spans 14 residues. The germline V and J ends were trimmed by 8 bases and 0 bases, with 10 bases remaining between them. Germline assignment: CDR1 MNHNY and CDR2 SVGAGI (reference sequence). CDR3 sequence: CASASGPNTGELFF. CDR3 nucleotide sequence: TGTGCCAGCGCCTCGGGACCGAACACCGGGGAGCTGTTTTTT.

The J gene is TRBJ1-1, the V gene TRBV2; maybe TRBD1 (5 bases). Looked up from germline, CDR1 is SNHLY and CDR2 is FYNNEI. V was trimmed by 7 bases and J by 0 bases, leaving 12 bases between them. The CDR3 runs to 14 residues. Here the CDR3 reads CASTVGVMNTEAFF. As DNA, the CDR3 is TGTGCCAGCACTGTAGGGGTAATGAACACTGAAGCTTTCTTT.

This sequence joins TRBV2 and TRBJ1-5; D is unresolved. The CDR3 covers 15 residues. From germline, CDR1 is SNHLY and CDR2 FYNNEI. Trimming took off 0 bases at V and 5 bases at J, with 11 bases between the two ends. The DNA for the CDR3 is TGTGCCAGCAGTGAAGCGGCGTATCTCTATCAGCCCCAGCATTTT. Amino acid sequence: CASSEAAYLYQPQHF.

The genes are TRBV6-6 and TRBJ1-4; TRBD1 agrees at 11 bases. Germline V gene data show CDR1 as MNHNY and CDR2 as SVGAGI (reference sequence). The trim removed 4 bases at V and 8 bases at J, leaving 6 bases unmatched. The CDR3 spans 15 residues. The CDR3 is CASSSTGTGGEKLFF. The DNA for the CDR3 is TGTGCCAGCAGTTCCACCGGGACAGGGGGAGAAAAACTGTTTTTT.

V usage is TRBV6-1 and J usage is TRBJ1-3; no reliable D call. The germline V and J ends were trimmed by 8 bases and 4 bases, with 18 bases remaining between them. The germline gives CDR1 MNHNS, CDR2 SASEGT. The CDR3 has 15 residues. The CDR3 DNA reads TGTGCCAGCGGCGCGACCAGAGAAGCAGGAAACACCATATATTTT. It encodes CASGATREAGNTIYF.

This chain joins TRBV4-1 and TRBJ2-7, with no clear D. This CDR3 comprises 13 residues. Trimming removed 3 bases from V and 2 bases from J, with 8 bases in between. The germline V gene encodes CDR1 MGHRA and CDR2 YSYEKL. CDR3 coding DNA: TGCGCCAGCAGCCAGGCGTGGGCCTACGAGCAGTACTTC. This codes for CASSQAWAYEQYF.

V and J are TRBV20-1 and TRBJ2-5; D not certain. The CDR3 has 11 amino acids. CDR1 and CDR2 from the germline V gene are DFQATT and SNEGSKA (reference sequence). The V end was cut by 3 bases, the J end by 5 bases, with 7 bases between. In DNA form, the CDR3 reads TGCAGTGCTAGGGTAGTGGAGACCCAGTACTTC. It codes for CSARVVETQYF.

For the CDR3, the DNA is TGTGCCAGCATCCCCCCAGGGCGGAACACTGAAGCTTTCTTT. Translation gives CASIPPGRNTEAFF. V and J are TRBV6-5 and TRBJ1-1, with a weak D call TRBD1 (5 bases). Trimming cost V 7 bases and J 1 base, with 13 bases left between them. The germline V gene encodes CDR1 MNHEY and CDR2 SVGAGI. The CDR3 covers 14 residues.

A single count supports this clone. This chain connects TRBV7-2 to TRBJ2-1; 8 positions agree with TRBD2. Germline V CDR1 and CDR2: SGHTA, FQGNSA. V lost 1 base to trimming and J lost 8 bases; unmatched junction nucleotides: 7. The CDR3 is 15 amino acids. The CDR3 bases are TGTGCCAGCAGCTTAGGTTCGCGGGGGGTTTATGAGCAGTTCTTC. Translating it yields CASSLGSRGVYEQFF.